Following are 16 T cell receptor beta chains from one sample sequenced in a study of T cell responses to AZD1222 COVID-19 vaccine. Produced via immunoSEQ multiplex PCR; TCRdb's table is partial and in-frame only. The sample holds some 150,000 clones, 85% to 95% seen once. Here the sequenced sample was peripheral blood, taken on day 0 of AZD1222 vaccination. The receptors stem from an adult in good health.

The chain uses TRBV11-2 and TRBJ2-5; either TRBD1 or TRBD2 may fit D (5 bases each). Trimming stripped 0 bases from V and 7 bases from J, with 15 bases between. Germline values: CDR1 SGHAT, CDR2 FQNNGV. This CDR3 region has 15 residues. DNA for the CDR3: TGTGCCAGCAGCTTAGATGCACAAACGAGGGGGACCCAGTACTTC. Translating gives CASSLDAQTRGTQYF.

In DNA, the CDR3 is TGTGCCAGCAGCCAAGGAGGGGCGGGGGTCACCGGGGAGCTGTTTTTT. Encoded protein: CASSQGGAGVTGELFF. The gene calls are TRBV4-2 and TRBJ2-2, with 7 bases aligning to TRBD2. Germline values: CDR1 LGHNA, CDR2 YNFKEQ. There are 16 residues in the CDR3. V lost 1 base and J lost 4; bases outside the gene matches: 6.

V usage is TRBV6-5 and J usage is TRBJ1-2; 8 bases are shared with TRBD1. The junction had 7 bases not matched to a gene; V was cut back by 8 bases and J by 8 bases. The CDR3 loop spans 12 amino acids. The germline CDR1 and CDR2 sequences are MNHEY and SVGAGI. The CDR3 loop reads CASLTGGGGYTF. CDR3 nucleotides: TGTGCCAGCCTAACAGGGGGAGGAGGCTACACCTTC.

V gene TRBV7-9 combines with J gene TRBJ2-5, with 14 bases aligning to TRBD2. The CDR3 spans 16 residues. The junction had 4 bases not matched to a gene; V was cut back by 4 bases and J by 3 bases. Germline assignment: CDR1 SEHNR and CDR2 FQNEAQ (reference sequence). CDR3 loop: CASSSTGLAGEETQYF. CDR3 coding DNA: TGTGCCAGCAGCTCGACGGGACTAGCGGGAGAAGAGACCCAGTACTTC.

CDR3 nucleotides: TGTGCCAGCTCACCGCAGGGATACGGCAGGTCACCCCTCCACTTT. Translating it yields CASSPQGYGRSPLHF. The rearrangement links TRBV18 to TRBJ1-6, with D possibly being TRBD1 (5 bases). This CDR3 is built from 15 residues. Per germline, CDR1 KGHSH and CDR2 LQKENI. Trimming removed 3 bases from V and 10 bases from J, with 16 bases in between.

The J gene is TRBJ2-7, the V gene TRBV7-8, with D perhaps TRBD1 (6 bases). CDR1 is SGHVS, CDR2 FQNEAQ, per germline. The ends were cut back, 3 bases at V and 0 bases at J, with 15 bases in the middle. The CDR3 runs 16 residues. The CDR3 protein is CASSLEQGTGSYEQYF. As DNA, the CDR3 is TGTGCCAGCAGCTTGGAACAGGGTACAGGCTCCTACGAGCAGTACTTC.

The chain links TRBV15 to TRBJ1-2; possibly TRBD1 for D (6 bases). This CDR3 is 15 amino acids long. CDR1 and CDR2 (germline): LNHNV, YYDKDF (reference sequence). Trimming left V 3 bases short and J 4 bases short, with 15 bases between. Here the CDR3 DNA reads TGTGCCACCAGCAGGGGGGGCGACAGTTCCTATGGCTACACCTTC. Translated, it gives CATSRGGDSSYGYTF.

This chain links TRBV7-2 with TRBJ1-1; no reliable D call. This CDR3 spans 13 amino acids. Trimming left V 4 bases short and J 0 bases short, with 6 bases between. Germline V lookup: CDR1 SGHTA, CDR2 FQGNSA. DNA of the CDR3: TGTGCCAGCAGCTCCCAATTGAACACTGAAGCTTTCTTT. Its protein is CASSSQLNTEAFF.

This clone showed up just once. The chain has TRBV29-1 and TRBJ2-5; D is uncertain. With 1 base removed from V and 5 bases from J, the gap between germline ends came to 14 bases. Germline CDR1 is SQVTM and CDR2 is ANQGSEA. The CDR3 spans 14 residues. The chain's CDR3 is CSVEGILTRETQYF. CDR3 DNA: TGCAGCGTTGAAGGGATACTCACAAGGGAGACCCAGTACTTC.

The V call is TRBV7-8, the J call TRBJ2-1; no reliable D call. The CDR3 is 15 amino acids. CDR1 and CDR2 from the germline V gene are SGHVS and FQNEAQ. The ends were cut back, 2 bases at V and 0 bases at J, with 8 bases in the middle. The CDR3 loop reads CASSLIRSSYNEQFF. In DNA form, the CDR3 reads TGTGCCAGCAGCTTAATAAGGAGCTCCTACAATGAGCAGTTCTTC.

The gene calls are TRBV30 and TRBJ1-2; TRBD1 might be the D (5 bases). Per the germline V gene, CDR1 is GTSNPN and CDR2 is SVGIG (reference sequence). This CDR3 region has 15 residues. V shed 0 bases and J shed 6 bases, with 17 bases lying between them. As DNA, the CDR3 is TGTGCCTGGAGTGTAGTCCTGGGGGGTTGGGATGGCTACACCTTC. Translating gives CAWSVVLGGWDGYTF.

The chain recombines TRBV29-1 with TRBJ1-2; 7 bases line up with TRBD1. The V gene end was trimmed by 6 bases and the J gene end by 6 bases; junction bases not matched to a gene: 10. The CDR3 consists of 13 residues. Germline assignment: CDR1 SQVTM and CDR2 ANQGSEA. The CDR3 protein is CSVGQALLDGYTF. CDR3 coding DNA: TGCAGCGTCGGACAGGCCCTTTTGGATGGCTACACCTTC.

The CDR3, as DNA: TGTGCCAGCAGTTTGCAGGGTTATGGCTACACCTTC. Translation gives CASSLQGYGYTF. The rearrangement uses TRBV27 and TRBJ1-2; a weak D match, TRBD1 (5 bases). V lost 3 bases and J lost 5, with 7 bases in between. The CDR3 runs 12 residues. Germline-derived CDR1 and CDR2 are MNHEY and SMNVEV (reference sequence).

The chain employs TRBV12-5 and TRBJ1-3; D is possibly TRBD1 (6 bases). Trimming removed 1 base from V and 2 bases from J, with 6 bases in between. The germline V gene has CDR1 LGHNT and CDR2 FRNRAP. The CDR3 loop spans 14 amino acids. The CDR3 DNA sequence: TGTGCTAGTGGTTTGGGACAGGCTGGAAACACCATATATTTT. Its protein is CASGLGQAGNTIYF.

The rearrangement uses TRBV6-5 and TRBJ1-5; possibly TRBD1 for D (5 bases). There are 15 residues in the CDR3. V dropped 7 bases and J dropped 6 bases, with 19 bases sitting between them. The germline gives CDR1 MNHEY, CDR2 SVGAGI. CDR3 nucleotides: TGTGCCAGCATAAATCACAGGTTGAGATTTCAGCCCCAGCATTTT. Encoded protein: CASINHRLRFQPQHF.

This rearrangement joins TRBV6-1 to TRBJ1-5, with D possibly being TRBD1 (5 bases). V was clipped by 6 bases and J by 4 bases, with 7 bases between them. Germline assignment: CDR1 MNHNS and CDR2 SASEGT. The CDR3 sequence is 12 residues long. The DNA for the CDR3 is TGTGCCAGCAGGCAGGGAAATCAGCCCCAGCATTTT. As protein: CASRQGNQPQHF.